This is a list of T cell receptor beta chains from one sample in a study of T cell repertoires in cytomegalovirus infection. TCRdb re-called the reads with MiXCR, one entry per CDR3 protein. The sample has about 700,000 distinct CDR3 sequences, 30% to 35% seen once. Antigens of these TCRs are unknown. The source material was cultured PBMCs, sampled from culture after CMV antigen stimulation. All receptors come from a human donor in good health (CMV status not recorded). Some clones in this sample may be carry-over from other donors' samples. The CDR3 runs from the conserved cysteine through the conserved F or W. D genes are given only for firm matches. A row's size may be missing; if present it is once, few, many or a size class.

size	V	D	length	J	CDR3	DNA
-	TRBV9	-	12	TRBJ2-1	CASSVGINEQFF	TGTGCCAGCAGCGTAGGTATCAATGAGCAGTTCTTC
-	TRBV4-3	-	14	TRBJ2-2	CASSGVANTGELFF	TGCGCCAGCAGCGGCGTTGCGAACACCGGGGAGCTGTTTTTT
-	TRBV4-1	TRBD1	16	TRBJ1-3	CASSQDGTGAGNTIYF	TGCGCCAGCAGCCAAGATGGCACAGGGGCTGGAAACACCATATATTTT
many	TRBV7-2	TRBD1	14	TRBJ1-2	CASSSTGKRYGYTF	TGTGCCAGCAGCTCGACAGGGAAGAGATATGGCTACACCTTC
-	TRBV4-1	-	13	TRBJ2-7	CASSQPGLSEQYF	TGCGCCAGCAGCCAACCGGGACTTTCCGAGCAGTACTTC
-	TRBV12-3/TRBV12-4	TRBD2	15	TRBJ2-1	CASRQGTSGYIEQFF	TGTGCCAGCAGACAAGGGACTAGCGGCTATATTGAGCAGTTCTTC
-	TRBV12-3/TRBV12-4	-	13	TRBJ1-1	CASSLKQGSEAFF	TGTGCCAGCAGCTTAAAACAGGGTTCTGAAGCTTTCTTT
-	TRBV27	TRBD1	17	TRBJ1-5	CASSPLQTGRLGQPQHF	TGTGCCAGCAGTCCTCTTCAGACAGGGAGGTTAGGTCAGCCCCAGCATTTT
-	TRBV3-1	-	16	TRBJ2-3	CASSRRRQASTDTQYF	TGTGCCAGCAGCCGCCGCCGGCAGGCGAGCACAGATACGCAGTATTTT
few	TRBV7-2	-	15	TRBJ2-3	CASSLGPGWEDTQYF	TGTGCCAGCAGCTTAGGGCCAGGGTGGGAAGATACGCAGTATTTT
few	TRBV12-3/TRBV12-4	TRBD1	15	TRBJ1-6	CASSLKGRGRSPLHF	TGTGCCAGCAGCCTGAAAGGCAGGGGGCGTTCACCCCTCCACTTT
-	TRBV28	-	13	TRBJ2-1	CASTPGGANEQFF	TGTGCCAGCACCCCTGGGGGGGCAAATGAGCAGTTCTTC
few	TRBV7-6	-	15	TRBJ2-4	CASSLDSRAKNIQYF	TGTGCCAGCAGCTTAGACTCTCGGGCCAAAAACATTCAGTACTTC
-	TRBV10-3	-	14	TRBJ2-7	CAISPMFGSYEQYF	TGTGCCATCAGTCCTATGTTTGGCTCCTACGAGCAGTACTTC
-	TRBV11-2	-	17	TRBJ2-5	CASSLEMWERTQETQYF	TGTGCCAGCAGCTTAGAGATGTGGGAGCGTACCCAAGAGACCCAGTACTTC
-	TRBV9	TRBD2	16	TRBJ2-2	CASSAGLAGFTGELFF	TGTGCCAGCAGTGCGGGACTAGCGGGGTTCACCGGGGAGCTGTTTTTT
many	TRBV2	TRBD1	14	TRBJ1-4	CASRWDRSNEKLFF	TGTGCCAGCAGGTGGGACAGGAGTAATGAAAAACTGTTTTTT
once	TRBV18	-	14	TRBJ2-7	CASSPVQENYEQYF	TGTGCCAGCTCACCAGTTCAGGAAAACTACGAGCAGTACTTC
-	TRBV11-3	-	15	TRBJ1-1	CASSFGGRPHTEAFF	TGTGCCAGCAGCTTTGGGGGGCGCCCCCACACTGAAGCTTTCTTT
few	TRBV7-2	-	13	TRBJ1-1	CASSFAGWGEAFF	TGTGCCAGCAGCTTTGCAGGGTGGGGTGAAGCTTTCTTT
-	TRBV20-1	TRBD1	14	TRBJ2-7	CSAARGPAGSEQYF	TGCAGTGCTGCGAGGGGGCCAGCAGGTTCCGAGCAGTACTTC
few	TRBV25-1	-	17	TRBJ2-1	CASSRAHGGPRDNEQFF	TGTGCCAGCAGTCGTGCCCATGGGGGGCCCAGGGACAATGAGCAGTTCTTC
-	TRBV7-2	TRBD1	15	TRBJ2-7	CASSLLGQGVYEQYF	TGTGCCAGCAGCTTATTGGGACAGGGAGTCTACGAGCAGTACTTC
-	TRBV5-1	-	14	TRBJ1-2	CASSLVLSHYGYTF	TGCGCCAGCAGCTTGGTTCTCTCTCACTATGGCTACACCTTC
many	TRBV7-6	-	15	TRBJ1-6	CASTENGTYNSPLHF	TGTGCCAGCACCGAAAACGGGACCTATAATTCACCCCTCCACTTT
-	TRBV28	TRBD2	13	TRBJ2-7	CASSEAGLDEQYF	TGTGCCAGCAGCGAAGCGGGGTTGGACGAGCAGTACTTC
-	TRBV12-3/TRBV12-4	-	15	TRBJ2-3	CASSYTGGVRDTQYF	TGTGCCAGCAGTTACACAGGGGGGGTTCGAGATACGCAGTATTTT
few	TRBV7-8	-	14	TRBJ2-7	CASSLATIPLEQYF	TGTGCCAGCAGCTTAGCCACAATCCCACTGGAGCAGTACTTC
few	TRBV12-3/TRBV12-4	TRBD2	16	TRBJ2-5	CASSFIPWGGEETQYF	TGTGCCAGCAGTTTCATCCCCTGGGGGGGGGAAGAGACCCAGTACTTC
-	TRBV2	-	14	TRBJ2-1	CASNGVMGYAEQFF	TGTGCCAGCAATGGGGTTATGGGGTACGCTGAGCAGTTCTTC
many	TRBV7-9	TRBD2	17	TRBJ2-5	CASSPGLAGVTGETQYF	TGTGCCAGCAGCCCAGGACTAGCGGGGGTTACGGGTGAGACCCAGTACTTC
many	TRBV12-5	-	10	TRBJ2-5	CARVRGTQYF	TGTGCTAGAGTCAGGGGGACCCAGTACTTC
-	TRBV4-3	TRBD2	15	TRBJ2-3	CASSQAGLAGPTQYF	TGCGCCAGCAGCCAAGCGGGACTAGCGGGTCCTACGCAGTATTTT
few	TRBV20-1	TRBD2	14	TRBJ2-1	CSARGDSGRVEQFF	TGCAGTGCTAGAGGTGATAGCGGGAGAGTTGAGCAGTTCTTC
many	TRBV7-2	-	14	TRBJ1-2	CASSLGAGRTGYTF	TGTGCCAGCAGCTTAGGGGCGGGGAGGACGGGCTACACCTTC
-	TRBV9	-	13	TRBJ1-5	CASSVALLGPQHF	TGTGCCAGCAGCGTAGCTCTTTTAGGGCCCCAGCATTTT
few	TRBV12-3/TRBV12-4	TRBD2	15	TRBJ2-4	CASSLLAAGGDIQYF	TGTGCCAGCAGTCTCCTAGCGGCCGGGGGGGACATTCAGTACTTC
-	TRBV6-5	-	15	TRBJ2-7	CASSYEWSGTYEQYF	TGTGCCAGCAGTTACGAGTGGTCAGGGACCTACGAGCAGTACTTC
few	TRBV14	-	14	TRBJ1-2	CASSQDRGRYGYTF	TGTGCCAGCAGCCAAGATCGCGGCCGGTATGGCTACACCTTC
few	TRBV7-2	-	13	TRBJ1-1	CASSLDKVVGAFF	TGTGCCAGCAGCTTAGATAAGGTAGTGGGAGCTTTCTTT
few	TRBV12-3/TRBV12-4	-	14	TRBJ1-4	CASSPTPAGEKLFF	TGTGCCAGCAGTCCGACACCGGCGGGTGAAAAACTGTTTTTT
few	TRBV10-3	TRBD1	13	TRBJ2-7	CAISGTGGVEQYF	TGTGCCATCAGTGGGACAGGTGGCGTCGAGCAGTACTTC
-	TRBV7-8	-	15	TRBJ2-5	CASSLSAGPQETQYF	TGTGCCAGCAGCTTATCAGCCGGTCCCCAAGAGACCCAGTACTTC
few	TRBV7-2	TRBD2	16	TRBJ2-7	CASSQRLAGAPYEQYF	TGTGCCAGCAGCCAGAGACTAGCGGGAGCCCCCTACGAGCAGTACTTC
many	TRBV7-2	-	16	TRBJ2-3	CASSLALQGWPDTQYF	TGTGCCAGCAGCTTAGCCCTACAGGGTTGGCCAGATACGCAGTATTTT